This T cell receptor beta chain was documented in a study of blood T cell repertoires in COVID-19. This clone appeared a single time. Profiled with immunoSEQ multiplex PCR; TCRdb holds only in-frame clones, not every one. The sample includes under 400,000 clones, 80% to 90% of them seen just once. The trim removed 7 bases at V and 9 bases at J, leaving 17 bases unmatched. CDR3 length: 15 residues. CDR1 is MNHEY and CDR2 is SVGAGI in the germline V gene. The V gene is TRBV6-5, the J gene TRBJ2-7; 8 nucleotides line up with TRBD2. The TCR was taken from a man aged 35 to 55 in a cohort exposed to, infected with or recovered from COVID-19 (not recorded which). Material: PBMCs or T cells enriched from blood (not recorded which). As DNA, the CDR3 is TGTGCCAGCACCAAAGCGACGGGAGGGAACCGAGCGCAGTACTTC. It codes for CASTKATGGNRAQYF.